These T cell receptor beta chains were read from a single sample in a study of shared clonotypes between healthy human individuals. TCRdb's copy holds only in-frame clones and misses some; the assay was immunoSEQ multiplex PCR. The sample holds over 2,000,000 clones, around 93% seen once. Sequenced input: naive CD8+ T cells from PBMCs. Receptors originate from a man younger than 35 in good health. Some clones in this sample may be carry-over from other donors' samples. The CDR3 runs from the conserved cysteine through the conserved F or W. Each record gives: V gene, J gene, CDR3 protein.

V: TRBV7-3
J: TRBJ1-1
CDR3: CASSLIRDKKLVDTEAFF

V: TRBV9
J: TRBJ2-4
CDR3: CASSVVLRGNIQYF

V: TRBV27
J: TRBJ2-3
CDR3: CASSPYAGSTDTQYF

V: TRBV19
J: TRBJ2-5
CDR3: CASSLRLAGLETQYF

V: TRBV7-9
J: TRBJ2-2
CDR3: CASSLDFTGELFF

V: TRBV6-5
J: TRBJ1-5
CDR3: CASSYGGVGNQPQHF

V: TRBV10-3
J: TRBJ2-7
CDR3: CAIRPGTGYEQYF

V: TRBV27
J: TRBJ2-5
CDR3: CASSLCIGGLLQETQYF

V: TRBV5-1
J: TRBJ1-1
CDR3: CASSRGHTEAFF

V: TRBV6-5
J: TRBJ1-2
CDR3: CASSGGHNYGYTF

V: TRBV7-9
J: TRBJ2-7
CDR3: CASSPLWDHYEQYF

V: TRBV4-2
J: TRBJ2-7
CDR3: CASSQGTYYEQYF

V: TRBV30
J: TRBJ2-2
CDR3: CALTNGFANTGELFF

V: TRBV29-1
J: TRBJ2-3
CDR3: CSSLWDRGNTDTQYF

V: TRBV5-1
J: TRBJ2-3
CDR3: CASSILGFSDTQYF

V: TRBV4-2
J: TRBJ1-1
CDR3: CASSTGGNTEAFF

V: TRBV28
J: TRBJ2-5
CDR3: CASSPRTGFHQETQYF

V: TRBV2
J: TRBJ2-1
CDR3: CASSDISTSGDRRSYNEQFF

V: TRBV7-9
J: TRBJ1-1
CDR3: CASSLDQGENTEAFF

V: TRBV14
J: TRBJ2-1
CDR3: CASSPTVRSVYNEQFF

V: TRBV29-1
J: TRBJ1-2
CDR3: CSARDGGYGYTF

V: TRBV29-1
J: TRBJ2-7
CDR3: CSVGGAHGSWEQYF

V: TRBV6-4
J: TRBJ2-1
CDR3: CASSDVAFPYNEQFF

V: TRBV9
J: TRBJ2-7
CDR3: CASSTNPRRGSNYEQYF

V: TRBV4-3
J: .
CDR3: CASSQDLYGNYEQYF

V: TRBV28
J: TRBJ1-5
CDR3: CASSLYRGNQPQHF

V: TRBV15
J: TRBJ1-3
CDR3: CATSRDQGAGNTIYF

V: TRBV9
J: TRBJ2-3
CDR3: CASSVGTSDRFADTQYF

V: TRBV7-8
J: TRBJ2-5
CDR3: CASSGGVQETQYF

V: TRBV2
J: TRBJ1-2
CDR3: CASSDRPNYGYTF

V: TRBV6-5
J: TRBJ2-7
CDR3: CASSYSAGGEQYF

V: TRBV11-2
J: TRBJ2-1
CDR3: CASSPLVKQFF

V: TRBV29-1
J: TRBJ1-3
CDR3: CSVRTGSGNTIYF

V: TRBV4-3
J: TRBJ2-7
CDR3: CASSPLPDRASSEQYF

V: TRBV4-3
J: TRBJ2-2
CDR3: CASSQSYSGVGGELFF

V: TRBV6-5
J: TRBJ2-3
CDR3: CASSYPGTGEQYF

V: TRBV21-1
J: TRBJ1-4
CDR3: CASSKAEGKLFF

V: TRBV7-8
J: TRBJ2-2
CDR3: CASSSRLAGVTGELFF

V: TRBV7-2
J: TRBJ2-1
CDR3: CASSGLARGNEQFF

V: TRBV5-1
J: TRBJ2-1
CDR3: CASSATGGQFRIEQFF

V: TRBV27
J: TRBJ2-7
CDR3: CASSPGTSGSFYEQYF

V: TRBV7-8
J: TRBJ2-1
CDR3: CASNREGGIVNEQFF

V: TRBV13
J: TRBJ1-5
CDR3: CASSPGRELPQHF

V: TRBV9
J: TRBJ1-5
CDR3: CASSGTGAHNQPQHF

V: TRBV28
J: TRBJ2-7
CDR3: CASRTGTRSYEQYF

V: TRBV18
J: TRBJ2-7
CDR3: CASTGTGGYEQYF